One sample yielded the 18 T cell receptor beta chains listed below, sequenced in a study of CD4 T cells in relation to SARS-CoV-2 and coronaviruses. Their antigens are not known. TCRdb keeps only in-frame clones here, not all; method: immunoSEQ multiplex PCR. The data show about 34,000 clones, about 76% seen once. The sequencing input was memory CD4+ T cells from PBMCs, cultured in vitro. Receptors were obtained from an adult with COVID-19.

This clone has a handful of counts. The rearrangement joins TRBV5-1 to TRBJ2-7; D might be TRBD2 (6 bases). V was shortened by 4 bases and J by 5 bases, with 13 bases between the two germline ends. This CDR3 is built from 13 residues. The germline gives CDR1 SGHRS, CDR2 YFSETQ. As DNA, the CDR3 is TGCGCCAGCAGCGGAGGGAGCGCCCACGAGCAGTACTTC. Protein: CASSGGSAHEQYF.

The gene calls are TRBV5-1 and TRBJ2-1, with 7 bases lining up with TRBD2. CDR1 SGHRS and CDR2 YFSETQ come from the germline V gene. CDR3 length: 16 residues. V shed 0 bases and J 4 bases; nucleotides not matched to a gene: 7. The CDR3 is CASSLAVAGIYNEQFF. For the CDR3, the DNA is TGCGCCAGCAGCTTGGCCGTAGCGGGCATATACAATGAGCAGTTCTTC.

The J gene is TRBJ1-1, the V gene TRBV2, with D maybe TRBD1 (6 bases). The germline gives CDR1 SNHLY, CDR2 FYNNEI. V lost 0 bases to trimming and J lost 2 bases, with 10 bases between them. The CDR3 totals 15 residues. DNA for the CDR3: TGTGCCAGCAGTGAAGCCTACAGGGTTAACACTGAAGCTTTCTTT. It codes for CASSEAYRVNTEAFF.

This clone was seen only once. The chain has TRBV6-4 and TRBJ2-2, with TRBD2 matching 11 bases. Trimming cost V 2 bases and J 5 bases; bases outside gene matches: 22. The CDR3 contains 22 residues. Germline V gene lookup returns CDR1 MRHNA and CDR2 SNTAGT. The CDR3 loop reads CASSDLSPTSGSTGWGTGELFF. The CDR3, as DNA: TGTGCCAGCAGTGACCTTTCCCCAACTAGCGGGAGTACCGGGTGGGGGACCGGGGAGCTGTTTTTT.

This chain joins TRBV7-9 and TRBJ2-5; a possible D gene is TRBD2 (7 bases). Germline values: CDR1 SEHNR, CDR2 FQNEAQ (reference sequence). V was trimmed by 3 bases and J by 5 bases, leaving 22 bases between them. The CDR3 has 17 amino acids. CDR3 protein: CASSFLIRRGAGETQYF. CDR3 bases: TGTGCCAGCAGCTTCCTCATTCGCCGGGGGGCCGGGGAGACCCAGTACTTC.

V gene TRBV13 combines with J gene TRBJ2-2; D perhaps matches TRBD2 (6 bases). The CDR3 spans 15 residues. Germline V CDR1 and CDR2: PRHDT, FYEKMQ (reference sequence). Trimming removed 7 bases at V and 1 base at J, with 13 bases between. CDR3 bases: TGTGCCAGCAATCGGGCGGGGCGGAACACCGGGGAGCTGTTTTTT. It is translated as CASNRAGRNTGELFF.

The chain carries TRBV19 and TRBJ2-2, with D perhaps TRBD1 (5 bases). Trimming removed 4 bases at V and 8 bases at J, with 14 bases between. Per germline, CDR1 LNHDA and CDR2 SQIVND (reference sequence). This CDR3 has 14 amino acids. The CDR3, as DNA: TGTGCCAGTAGTAGTATCGGACAAATGGGGGAGCTGTTTTTT. Translated: CASSSIGQMGELFF. The full variable domain, with the rest looked up from reference TRBV19 and TRBJ2-2, is DGGITQSPKYLFRKEGQNVTLSCEQNLNHDAMYWYRQDPGQGLRLIYYSQIVNDFQKGDIAEGYSVSREKKESFPLTVTSAQKNPTAFYLCASSSIGQMGELFFGEGSRLTVL.

This clone appeared a few times. The rearrangement joins TRBV7-2 to TRBJ1-1, with unresolved D. Looked up from germline, CDR1 is SGHTA and CDR2 is FQGNSA. V lost 3 bases, J lost 1 base, and 3 bases lay in between. The CDR3 consists of 12 residues. The CDR3 loop reads CASSFGNTEAFF. Written as DNA, the CDR3 is TGTGCCAGCAGCTTTGGGAACACTGAAGCTTTCTTT.

This clone was counted only a few times. The chain recombines TRBV7-3 with TRBJ2-3; TRBD2 might be the D (5 bases). V was pared by 2 bases and J by 4 bases, with 7 bases between. The germline V gene has CDR1 SGHTA and CDR2 FQGTGA. The CDR3 is 13 amino acids. CDR3 DNA: TGTGCCAGCAGCTTACTTAGCGCAGATACGCAGTATTTT. This translates into CASSLLSADTQYF.

The chain joins TRBV19 to TRBJ2-1; TRBD2 agrees at 8 bases. This CDR3 is built from 16 residues. The germline V gene encodes CDR1 LNHDA and CDR2 SQIVND (reference sequence). V gave up 6 bases and J gave up 0 bases; unmatched junction bases: 7. The CDR3 is CASSPRRGGSYNEQFF. CDR3 nucleotides: TGTGCCAGTAGCCCTCGCCGGGGGGGCTCCTACAATGAGCAGTTCTTC. The variable domain in full, completed from reference TRBV19 and TRBJ2-1, reads DGGITQSPKYLFRKEGQNVTLSCEQNLNHDAMYWYRQDPGQGLRLIYYSQIVNDFQKGDIAEGYSVSREKKESFPLTVTSAQKNPTAFYLCASSPRRGGSYNEQFFGPGTRLTVL.

In its sample, this clone was seen a few times. The rearrangement joins TRBV7-9 to TRBJ1-2; D might be TRBD1 (5 bases). With 3 bases removed from V and 13 bases from J, the gap between germline ends came to 15 bases. Germline assignment: CDR1 SEHNR and CDR2 FQNEAQ (reference sequence). The CDR3 loop spans 12 amino acids. The CDR3 is CASSFPEGTSTF. CDR3 DNA sequence: TGTGCCAGCAGCTTCCCTGAGGGGACTAGCACCTTC.

This chain connects TRBV27 to TRBJ2-7; TRBD1 or TRBD2 may be the D gene (5 bases each). The CDR3 runs 14 residues. Germline CDR1 and CDR2: MNHEY and SMNVEV (reference sequence). Trimming left V 5 bases short and J 0 bases short, with 11 bases between. CDR3 coding DNA: TGTGCCAGCAGTCACCGGGACGTCTCCTACGAGCAGTACTTC. This encodes CASSHRDVSYEQYF.

This clone was recorded a few times. J is TRBJ1-1 and V is TRBV5-6; the D gene is possibly TRBD1 (5 bases). The length of the CDR3 is 14 residues. V lost 4 bases to trimming and J lost 0 bases, with 10 bases between them. CDR1 SGHDT and CDR2 YYEEEE come from the germline V gene. The CDR3 nucleotides read TGTGCCAGCAGCGGGGGATCCGTGAACACTGAAGCTTTCTTT. It is translated as CASSGGSVNTEAFF.

The rearrangement joins TRBV2 to TRBJ2-7; 11 nucleotides align to TRBD2. CDR1 is SNHLY, CDR2 FYNNEI, per germline. The CDR3 is made up of 14 amino acids. V was pared by 6 bases and J by 6 bases, with 7 bases of the junction left unmatched. The CDR3 region is CASRPGTSGGEQYF. For the CDR3, the DNA is TGTGCCAGCAGGCCCGGGACTAGCGGAGGCGAGCAGTACTTC. Filled out from reference TRBV2 and TRBJ2-7, the complete variable domain reads EPEVTQTPSHQVTQMGQEVILRCVPISNHLYFYWYRQILGQKVEFLVSFYNNEISEKSEIFDDQFSVERPDGSNFTLKIRSTKLEDSAMYFCASRPGTSGGEQYFGPGTRLTVT.

CDR3 in amino acids: CASSVDRSGGWRNEQFF. The CDR3 DNA follows: TGTGCCAGCAGCGTAGATCGCAGCGGGGGATGGAGGAATGAGCAGTTCTTC. The V gene is TRBV9, the J gene TRBJ2-1; 8 nucleotides match TRBD2. Unmatched junction bases numbered 12, after V lost 0 bases and J lost 7 bases. Germline lookup yields CDR1 SGDLS and CDR2 YYNGEE. The CDR3 sequence is 17 residues long.

This chain uses TRBV2 with TRBJ2-1; 15 bases align to TRBD2. Germline values: CDR1 SNHLY, CDR2 FYNNEI. With V trimmed by 6 bases and J by 7 bases, 10 bases remained unmatched. This CDR3 region has 17 residues. CDR3 DNA: TGTGCCAGCAGGTCAGGACTAGCGGGAGGGAGGGGTAATGAGCAGTTCTTC. Translating it yields CASRSGLAGGRGNEQFF.

The rearrangement links TRBV6-5 to TRBJ2-1, with D possibly being TRBD1 (5 bases). The CDR3 runs to 11 residues. Looked up from germline, CDR1 is MNHEY and CDR2 is SVGAGI. V was trimmed by 6 bases and J by 7 bases, leaving 7 bases between them. The CDR3 region is CASSQGNEQFF. The CDR3 region has the DNA TGTGCCAGCAGCCAGGGAAATGAGCAGTTCTTC.

The chain links TRBV4-3 to TRBJ2-7; 8 bases are a match to TRBD2. Germline CDR1 and CDR2: LGHNA and YSLEER. V lost 5 bases and J lost 1; bases outside the gene matches: 16. The CDR3 spans 18 residues. CDR3 in amino acids: CASSKGLAASPTSYEQYF. The CDR3 DNA sequence: TGCGCCAGCAGCAAAGGACTAGCTGCTTCCCCTACGTCCTACGAGCAGTACTTC.